This entry describes one TCR beta chain. The data are from a study of blood T cell repertoires in COVID-19. Turning to the study itself: The United States, Italy and Spain were the sources of the acute and convalescent COVID-19 samples.

The germline CDR1 and CDR2 sequences are LNHDA and SQIVND (reference sequence). The V and J ends lost 4 bases and 1 base respectively, with 8 bases between them. The CDR3 has 14 amino acids. The assay was immunoSEQ multiplex PCR, and TCRdb's table has in-frame clones only and misses some. The sample includes some 240,000 clones, 85% to 90% of them seen just once. Sequencing input: peripheral blood. The gene calls are TRBV19 and TRBJ1-5; D is perhaps TRBD1 (6 bases). This clonotype was sampled from a woman aged 55-69 years with COVID-19, enrolled during active disease. The CDR3 nucleotides read TGTGCCAGTAGTACACAGGGAAGCAATCAGCCCCAGCATTTT. This codes for CASSTQGSNQPQHF.